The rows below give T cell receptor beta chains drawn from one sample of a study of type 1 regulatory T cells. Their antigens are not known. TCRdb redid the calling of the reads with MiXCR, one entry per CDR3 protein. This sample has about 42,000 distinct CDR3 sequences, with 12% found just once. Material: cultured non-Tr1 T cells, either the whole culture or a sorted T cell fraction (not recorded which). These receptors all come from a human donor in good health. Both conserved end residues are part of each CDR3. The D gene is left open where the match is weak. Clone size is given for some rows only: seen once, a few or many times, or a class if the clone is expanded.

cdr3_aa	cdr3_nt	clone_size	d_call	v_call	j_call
CASSQDSGGADTQYF	TGCGCCAGCAGCCAAGACTCGGGGGGCGCAGATACGCAGTATTTT	many	-	TRBV4-3	TRBJ2-3
CASRQGFAYNEQFF	TGCGCCAGCAGGCAGGGGTTCGCCTACAATGAGCAGTTCTTC	many	-	TRBV5-1	TRBJ2-1
CASSQETQYF	TGTGCCAGCAGCCAAGAGACCCAGTACTTC	many	-	TRBV3-1	TRBJ2-5
CSAREGLAGYDEQFF	TGCAGTGCTAGAGAGGGTCTAGCGGGGTACGATGAGCAGTTCTTC	many	TRBD2	TRBV20-1	TRBJ2-1
CSARGPSIAGLPLSGANVLTF	TGCAGTGCTAGAGGACCTTCTATAGCGGGACTTCCACTCTCTGGGGCCAACGTCCTGACTTTC	many	TRBD2	TRBV20-1	TRBJ2-6
CASSRDGRLGYTF	TGTGCCAGCAGCCGTGACGGCCGGCTAGGCTACACCTTC	many	-	TRBV12-3/TRBV12-4	TRBJ1-2
CATSRVAANERIQYF	TGTGCCACCAGCAGAGTGGCTGCTAACGAAAGGATTCAGTACTTC	few	-	TRBV15	TRBJ2-4
CSARGGLGYGYTF	TGCAGTGCTAGGGGGGGCCTCGGCTATGGCTACACCTTC	few	-	TRBV20-1	TRBJ1-2
CASSSLAGTTDTQYF	TGCGCCAGCAGCTCACTAGCGGGGACGACAGATACGCAGTATTTT	few	TRBD2	TRBV5-1	TRBJ2-3
CAWSMGIEQYF	TGTGCCTGGAGTATGGGGATCGAGCAGTACTTC	-	-	TRBV30	TRBJ2-7
CASSPGTGDQPQHF	TGTGCCAGCAGCCCCGGGACAGGGGATCAGCCCCAGCATTTT	few	TRBD1	TRBV12-3/TRBV12-4	TRBJ1-5
CASSGQQDGNEQFF	TGTGCCAGCTCAGGCCAACAGGACGGGAATGAGCAGTTCTTC	many	-	TRBV18	TRBJ2-1
CASRLIRGTGELFF	TGTGCCAGCAGATTGATAAGGGGCACCGGGGAGCTGTTTTTT	-	-	TRBV6-2/TRBV6-3	TRBJ2-2
CASSPQGLAGPSTDTQYF	TGTGCCAGCAGCCCCCAGGGACTAGCGGGCCCTAGCACAGATACGCAGTATTTT	-	TRBD2	TRBV7-3	TRBJ2-3
CASSLGASSPLHF	TGTGCCAGCAGCTTAGGGGCTTCTTCACCCCTCCACTTT	medium-sized	-	TRBV7-6	TRBJ1-6
CASSLNSGRGREQYF	TGTGCCAGCAGCCTGAATAGCGGGAGAGGGAGAGAGCAGTACTTC	few	TRBD2	TRBV3-1	TRBJ2-7
CATNRDRGRLEGYTF	TGTGCCACCAACAGAGACAGGGGAAGGTTAGAGGGCTACACCTTC	-	TRBD1	TRBV15	TRBJ1-2
CSARDQASTDTQYF	TGCAGTGCTAGAGATCAAGCGAGCACAGATACGCAGTATTTT	-	-	TRBV20-1	TRBJ2-3
CASRNQGAEAFF	TGTGCCAGCAGGAATCAGGGGGCTGAAGCTTTCTTT	many	TRBD1	TRBV12-3/TRBV12-4	TRBJ1-1
CASSLVGPSPSYEQYF	TGTGCCAGCAGCTTAGTGGGCCCCAGTCCATCCTACGAGCAGTACTTC	few	-	TRBV7-2	TRBJ2-7
CASSPSPGREQYF	TGTGCCAGCAGCCCCTCACCGGGACGCGAGCAGTACTTC	many	-	TRBV3-1	TRBJ2-7
CASSYAPQGRTGNTIYF	TGTGCCAGCAGTTACGCGCCGCAGGGCCGAACGGGAAACACCATATATTTT	many	-	TRBV6-5	TRBJ1-3
CASSLDRDGYTF	TGCGCCAGCAGCTTGGACAGGGATGGCTACACCTTC	many	-	TRBV5-1	TRBJ1-2
CSVGVAGGPDEQFF	TGCAGCGTTGGGGTGGCGGGAGGGCCGGATGAGCAGTTCTTC	many	TRBD2	TRBV29-1	TRBJ2-1
CSARATRTVNSPLHF	TGCAGTGCTAGAGCTACGCGGACAGTTAATTCACCCCTCCACTTT	-	-	TRBV20-1	TRBJ1-6
CASSPMYQETQYF	TGTGCCAGCAGCCCAATGTACCAAGAGACCCAGTACTTC	few	-	TRBV27	TRBJ2-5
CASSLVGYGYTF	TGTGCCAGCAGCTTAGTGGGCTATGGCTACACCTTC	many	-	TRBV5-5	TRBJ1-2
CASSSLLGNEQFF	TGTGCCAGCAGCTCCTTGCTGGGCAATGAGCAGTTCTTC	few	-	TRBV7-2	TRBJ2-1
CSAGGGSGPGDTQYF	TGCAGTGCCGGAGGGGGTAGCGGCCCGGGAGATACGCAGTATTTT	many	-	TRBV20-1	TRBJ2-3
CASSSGVSNQPQHF	TGTGCCAGCAGCTCAGGGGTTAGCAATCAGCCCCAGCATTTT	many	-	TRBV5-5	TRBJ1-5
CASSLTFRDEQFF	TGTGCCAGCAGCTTAACATTTAGGGATGAGCAGTTCTTC	-	-	TRBV7-6	TRBJ2-1
CATSREGSAPTDTQYF	TGTGCCACCAGCAGGGAGGGGTCGGCCCCGACAGATACGCAGTATTTT	many	-	TRBV15	TRBJ2-3
CASSLGTGHTEAFF	TGCGCCAGCAGCCTAGGGACAGGTCACACTGAAGCTTTCTTT	many	TRBD1	TRBV5-1	TRBJ1-1
CASSRRIQETQYF	TGTGCCAGCAGCCGCAGGATCCAAGAGACCCAGTACTTC	many	-	TRBV11-3	TRBJ2-5
CATRLVAASEQFF	TGTGCCACCAGACTAGTGGCGGCGAGTGAGCAGTTCTTC	-	-	TRBV15	TRBJ2-1
CSVAQSGGSYEQYF	TGCAGCGTTGCCCAAAGCGGGGGATCCTACGAGCAGTACTTC	many	TRBD2	TRBV29-1	TRBJ2-7
CASSMGGNEQYF	TGTGCCAGTAGTATGGGAGGCAACGAGCAGTACTTC	-	-	TRBV19	TRBJ2-7
CASSFQRGDTDTQYF	TGTGCCAGCAGCTTCCAGCGGGGGGACACAGATACGCAGTATTTT	few	TRBD2	TRBV7-8	TRBJ2-3
CAHPEDSSFYICSVLGEVAKTQYF	-	-	-	TRBV6-6	TRBJ2-1
CASGGIRQGALNEQFF	TGTGCCAGCGGGGGAATTCGACAGGGGGCCCTGAATGAGCAGTTCTTC	few	TRBD1	TRBV6-1	TRBJ2-1
CSARWAASGNTIYF	TGCAGTGCTAGATGGGCGGCCTCTGGAAACACCATATATTTT	medium-sized	-	TRBV20-1	TRBJ1-3
CASSLGQGDTQYF	TGTGCCAGCAGCTTGGGACAGGGAGATACGCAGTATTTT	few	TRBD1	TRBV7-2	TRBJ2-3
CASSLATSGNRLFF	TGTGCCAGCAGTTTAGCGACTAGCGGGAACCGCTTGTTCTTC	few	TRBD2	TRBV27	TRBJ2-1
CASTNRGGETQYF	TGTGCCAGCACTAACAGGGGAGGCGAGACCCAGTACTTC	many	-	TRBV7-2	TRBJ2-5
CASSFAGGEQYF	TGTGCCAGCAGTTTTGCGGGAGGCGAGCAGTACTTC	-	TRBD2	TRBV2	TRBJ2-7
CASSVDRVGNYGYTF	TGTGCCAGCAGTGTGGACAGGGTGGGAAACTATGGCTACACCTTC	many	TRBD1	TRBV6-1	TRBJ1-2
CAISESNGETQYF	TGTGCCATCAGTGAGTCGAATGGGGAGACCCAGTACTTC	many	-	TRBV10-3	TRBJ2-5
CSARVGVAEKLFF	TGCAGTGCTAGAGTTGGGGTGGCGGAAAAACTGTTTTTT	many	-	TRBV20-1	TRBJ1-4
CASSSLGTYYEQYF	TGTGCCAGCAGCTCCCTCGGGACATACTACGAGCAGTACTTC	many	-	TRBV7-9	TRBJ2-7
CASSPSGTAYEQYF	TGTGCCAGCAGCCCCTCCGGGACAGCCTACGAGCAGTACTTC	-	TRBD1	TRBV7-2	TRBJ2-7
CASSVSATTDTQYF	TGTGCCAGCAGTGTGTCAGCAACCACAGATACGCAGTATTTT	-	-	TRBV6-1	TRBJ2-3
CASNLARLAGGPGTGELFF	TGCGCCAGCAACTTGGCCCGACTAGCGGGAGGGCCGGGAACCGGGGAGCTGTTTTTT	-	TRBD2	TRBV5-1	TRBJ2-2
CASSFWANTIYF	TGTGCCAGCAGTTTCTGGGCAAACACCATATATTTT	-	-	TRBV12-3/TRBV12-4	TRBJ1-3
CVGTSNADTQYF	TGCGTAGGGACTAGCAATGCAGATACGCAGTATTTT	many	TRBD2	TRBV20-1	TRBJ2-3
CASSTTAEAFF	TGTGCCAGCAGCACGACAGCTGAAGCTTTCTTT	many	-	TRBV5-6	TRBJ1-1
CSARGGGDTEAFF	TGCAGTGCTAGAGGCGGGGGGGACACTGAAGCTTTCTTT	-	-	TRBV20-1	TRBJ1-1
CASSPTRVAYNEQFF	TGTGCCAGCAGCCCGACTAGGGTCGCCTACAATGAGCAGTTCTTC	many	-	TRBV7-3	TRBJ2-1
CSGTGTNQETQYF	TGCAGTGGAACCGGGACAAACCAAGAGACCCAGTACTTC	many	-	TRBV20-1	TRBJ2-5
CSARGRRSLIEQFF	TGCAGTGCTAGAGGCCGGCGGTCTCTTATTGAGCAGTTCTTC	-	-	TRBV20-1	TRBJ2-1
CASGYGGANTEAFF	TGCGCCAGCGGGTACGGGGGCGCGAACACTGAAGCTTTCTTT	-	-	TRBV5-1	TRBJ1-1